This entry lists 30 T cell receptor beta chains sequenced from one sample in a study of T cells in Graves' hyperthyroidism and ophthalmopathy. RNA transcripts were the template for amplifying TCR beta CDR3 regions. The primer set for the first-round RT-PCR of the TCR CDR3 was HTBI. TCRdb passed the multiplex PCR reads through MiXCR, listing each CDR3 protein once. This sample yields roughly 720,000 distinct CDR3 sequences, of which 15% to 20% are seen a single time; roughly 15% belongs to the top ten. Sample: blood. These receptors were obtained from a man aged 50 or older with Graves' hyperthyroidism.

This clonotype appeared many times. The chain is built from TRBV7-9 and TRBJ2-7; the match to TRBD2 covers 7 bases. The CDR3 has 13 residues. The germline V gene has CDR1 SEHNR and CDR2 FQNEAQ (reference sequence). Trimming removed 0 bases from V and 5 bases from J; junction bases left unmatched: 1. DNA for the CDR3: TGTGCCAGCAGCTTAGCGGGAGGGGACGAGCAGTACTTC. Translation: CASSLAGGDEQYF.

The chain couples TRBV19 to TRBJ2-1; 7 nucleotides align to TRBD2. V shed 7 bases and J 2 bases; nucleotides not matched to a gene: 11. CDR1 and CDR2 (germline): LNHDA, SQIVND (reference sequence). The CDR3 runs to 16 residues. Written as DNA, the CDR3 is TGTGCCAGTAACCCCGGACTAGTCCTTACCTACAATGAGCAGTTCTTC. It translates to CASNPGLVLTYNEQFF.

This chain links TRBV9 with TRBJ2-3; 7 bases are shared with TRBD2. V was clipped by 7 bases and J by 5 bases; unmatched bases: 10. Germline CDR1 reads SGDLS; CDR2 reads YYNGEE. The CDR3 has 14 residues. The CDR3 spells CASARGRGVDTQYF. The CDR3 region has the DNA TGTGCCAGCGCGCGGGGGAGAGGGGTAGATACGCAGTATTTT.

This clonotype was detected once. The J gene is TRBJ2-3, the V gene TRBV20-1; D might be TRBD1 (5 bases). Germline loops: CDR1 DFQATT, CDR2 SNEGSKA (reference sequence). There are 12 residues in the CDR3. V was pared by 3 bases and J by 4 bases, with 8 bases between. CDR3 amino acids: CSASRQSDTQYF. DNA for the CDR3: TGCAGTGCTAGTCGACAGTCAGATACGCAGTATTTT.

Many counts were recorded for this clonotype. This chain uses TRBV7-8 with TRBJ2-3; D may be TRBD2 (5 bases). Germline loops: CDR1 SGHVS, CDR2 FQNEAQ. The CDR3 length is 15 residues. Trimming removed 5 bases from V and 7 bases from J, with 19 bases in between. CDR3 protein: CASSPGGYRRNTQYF. As DNA, the CDR3 is TGTGCCAGCAGCCCTGGCGGGTACCGTCGGAATACGCAGTATTTT. The variable domain in full, completed from reference TRBV7-8 and TRBJ2-3, reads GAGVSQSPRYKVAKRGQDVALRCDPISGHVSLFWYQQALGQGPEFLTYFQNEAQLDKSGLPSDRFFAERPEGSVSTLKIQRTQQEDSAVYLCASSPGGYRRNTQYFGPGTRLTVL.

This clonotype was observed at least ten times. The V call is TRBV11-2, the J call TRBJ2-5; D is unresolved. V shed 1 base and J shed 2 bases, with 11 bases lying between them. Germline assignment: CDR1 SGHAT and CDR2 FQNNGV. This CDR3 has 15 residues. CDR3 protein: CASSLVPHKQETQYF. CDR3 nucleotide sequence: TGTGCCAGCAGCTTAGTGCCTCACAAACAAGAGACCCAGTACTTC.

Many counts were recorded for this clonotype. The rearrangement links TRBV27 to TRBJ1-1; perhaps TRBD1 as D (6 bases). The V and J ends lost 3 bases and 0 bases respectively, with 11 bases between them. The CDR3 length is 15 residues. Germline assignment: CDR1 MNHEY and CDR2 SMNVEV (reference sequence). The CDR3 DNA reads as TGTGCCAGCAGTTTGCAGGGGCCCCTGAACACTGAAGCTTTCTTT. It yields the protein CASSLQGPLNTEAFF.

The rearrangement uses TRBV27 and TRBJ2-1; possible D gene TRBD2, 6 bases. V lost 2 bases and J 4 bases, leaving 12 bases between the germline ends. The V gene's germline CDR1 is MNHEY and CDR2 SMNVEV (reference sequence). CDR3 length: 15 residues. CDR3 protein: CASSLAGRIYNEQFF. DNA for the CDR3: TGTGCCAGCAGTTTAGCGGGACGGATTTACAATGAGCAGTTCTTC.

This clonotype was found many times. This chain links TRBV28 with TRBJ2-3, with 10 bases matching TRBD2. The CDR3 runs to 16 residues. Per the germline V gene, CDR1 is MDHEN and CDR2 is SYDVKM. Trimming cost V 2 bases and J 6 bases; bases outside gene matches: 8. This chain's CDR3 is CASSLGSGLAFDTQYF. CDR3 nucleotide sequence: TGTGCCAGCAGTTTAGGGTCGGGACTAGCGTTCGATACGCAGTATTTT.

The rearrangement uses TRBV20-1 and TRBJ2-1; weak D call: TRBD1 (5 bases). Germline-derived CDR1 and CDR2 are DFQATT and SNEGSKA (reference sequence). V lost 4 bases and J lost 0, with 19 bases in between. The length of the CDR3 is 17 residues. The CDR3 loop is CSATKGKVLSSYNEQFF. In nucleotides, the CDR3 is TGCAGTGCTACCAAGGGGAAGGTCTTATCCTCCTACAATGAGCAGTTCTTC.

In the case of this clonotype: With a much larger clone just one base away, this may be a read error. V is TRBV10-2 and J is TRBJ2-2; D uncertain. CDR1 is WSHSY and CDR2 is SAAADI in the germline V gene. V lost 7 bases, J lost 4 bases, and 10 bases lay in between. The CDR3 covers 13 residues. The CDR3 here is CASTPPGTGELFF. The DNA of the CDR3 is TGCGCCAGCACTCCCCCGGGCACCGGGGAGCTGTTTTTT.

This clonotype was seen ten or more times. This chain connects TRBV7-2 to TRBJ2-1, with D unclear. This CDR3 has 15 amino acids. V lost 2 bases and J lost 5, with 13 bases in between. The germline V gene has CDR1 SGHTA and CDR2 FQGNSA. CDR3 protein: CASSLWTPSNNEQFF. The CDR3, as DNA: TGTGCCAGCAGCTTATGGACCCCCTCAAACAATGAGCAGTTCTTC.

This clonotype was detected ten times or more. The chain recombines TRBV14 with TRBJ2-1; TRBD1 might be the D (6 bases). CDR1 is SGHDN and CDR2 is FVKESK in the germline V gene. The CDR3 has 14 amino acids. The V end was cut by 4 bases, the J end by 4 bases, with 11 bases between. CDR3 protein: CASSLRDTYNEQFF. In DNA, the CDR3 is TGTGCCAGCAGCCTACGGGACACATACAATGAGCAGTTCTTC.

This clonotype occurred many times. The rearrangement joins TRBV12-3 or TRBV12-4 to TRBJ1-4; D call uncertain. V was shortened by 5 bases and J by 7 bases, with 11 bases between the two germline ends. This CDR3 comprises 13 residues. CDR3 region: CASSPNRVEKLFF. The CDR3 coding sequence is TGTGCCAGCAGTCCGAACCGGGTTGAAAAACTGTTTTTT.

This clonotype was counted once. This chain joins TRBV9 and TRBJ2-3; TRBD2 aligns across 7 bases. V lost 3 bases and J lost 1; bases outside the gene matches: 17. CDR1 SGDLS and CDR2 YYNGEE come from the germline V gene. The length of the CDR3 is 19 residues. As DNA, the CDR3 is TGTGCCAGCAGCGCAACGGGGCTAGCGGTCCTCGCTCGCACAGATACGCAGTATTTT. This gives the protein CASSATGLAVLARTDTQYF.

This clonotype was seen more than once but under ten times. The gene calls are TRBV4-1 and TRBJ2-7, with D maybe TRBD1 (6 bases). The germline V gene encodes CDR1 MGHRA and CDR2 YSYEKL. The CDR3 sequence is 15 residues long. Trimming stripped 5 bases from V and 0 bases from J, with 14 bases between. The CDR3 DNA is TGCGCCAGCAGCTCTAATGAGGGGGTCTCCTACGAGCAGTACTTC. Protein sequence: CASSSNEGVSYEQYF.

This clonotype was detected ten times or more. V and J are TRBV12-3 or TRBV12-4 and TRBJ2-3; the D gene is possibly TRBD2 (6 bases). The CDR3 has 17 amino acids. With 1 base removed from V and 0 bases from J, the gap between germline ends came to 14 bases. CDR3 nucleotides: TGTGCCAGCAGTTTAGTCCCGCGGGGACTTAGCACAGATACGCAGTATTTT. Translation gives CASSLVPRGLSTDTQYF.

This clonotype was observed a few times. The rearrangement links TRBV30 to TRBJ1-2; TRBD1 is a possible D gene (5 bases). The germline V and J ends were trimmed by 8 bases and 2 bases, with 24 bases remaining between them. This CDR3 contains 16 residues. Germline CDR1 GTSNPN, CDR2 SVGIG (reference sequence). CDR3 nucleotide sequence: TGTGCCGAAGGCCTAGGGCAGGGTGACTTAAACTATGGCTACACCTTC. Its translation is CAEGLGQGDLNYGYTF.

This clonotype was seen repeatedly, ten times or more. V gene TRBV12-3 or TRBV12-4 combines with J gene TRBJ2-3, with 11 nucleotides matching TRBD2. CDR3 length equals 17 residues. V lost 5 bases, J lost 2 bases, and 9 bases stayed unmatched. CDR3 residues: CASSRIPGLAVTDTQYF. The DNA for the CDR3 is TGTGCCAGCAGTCGTATACCGGGACTAGCGGTCACAGATACGCAGTATTTT.

This clonotype turned up a few times. The chain uses TRBV28 and TRBJ1-1; possibly TRBD1 for D (6 bases). Germline V lookup: CDR1 MDHEN, CDR2 SYDVKM. The CDR3 extends over 14 amino acids. V lost 6 bases and J lost 7, with 18 bases in between. The CDR3 coding sequence is TGTGCCAGCAGCTCCGGCCAGGGGCCTTTTGAAGCTTTCTTT. Its translation: CASSSGQGPFEAFF.

This clonotype was seen many times. Because the CDR3's place on the DNA is in doubt, the DNA is left out and the CDR3 is given as listed by TCRdb. The CDR3: CASFITPLVLRRRDPRIHIQYF. The rearrangement links TRBV12-3 or TRBV12-4 to TRBJ2-4; the tabulated D call, TRBD1, remains unverified against the DNA. The CDR3 region is 22 residues in length, termini included.

This clonotype has more than one count but fewer than ten. The rearrangement uses TRBV9 and TRBJ2-2; 16 nucleotides line up with TRBD2. V lost 0 bases and J lost 5; bases outside the gene matches: 7. Per the germline V gene, CDR1 is SGDLS and CDR2 is YYNGEE. The CDR3 has 19 residues. The CDR3 DNA reads as TGTGCCAGCAGCGTAGCTGGGACTAGCGGGAGGGCGCGGACCGGGGAGCTGTTTTTT. It yields the protein CASSVAGTSGRARTGELFF.

Remarks on this clonotype: This may be a read error, as it is one base from a much larger clone. This chain links TRBV10-3 with TRBJ2-5, with D perhaps assigned TRBD1 or TRBD2 (5 bases each). Germline-derived CDR1 and CDR2 are ENHRY and SYGVKD. The CDR3 is 12 residues long. V was pared by 6 bases and J by 7 bases, with 12 bases between. Here the CDR3 DNA reads TGTGCCATCAGGCAGGTTGGGGGGACCCAGTACTTC. This codes for CAIRQVGGTQYF.

This clonotype has at least ten counts. This rearrangement joins TRBV6-5 to TRBJ2-7; 12 bases fit TRBD2. V lost 0 bases to trimming and J lost 2 bases; unmatched junction nucleotides: 8. The CDR3 is made up of 18 amino acids. Germline V CDR1 and CDR2: MNHEY, SVGAGI. This chain's CDR3 is CASSYSQARLAGAYEQYF. The CDR3 coding sequence is TGTGCCAGCAGTTACTCGCAAGCCCGACTAGCGGGGGCCTACGAGCAGTACTTC.

Many counts were recorded for this clonotype. V and J are TRBV6-2 or TRBV6-3 and TRBJ2-3, with D hard to call. Trimming shortened V by 4 bases and J by 3 bases, and 14 bases separated the two germline ends. CDR3 size: 15 residues. The germline gives CDR1 MNHEY, CDR2 SVGEGT. CDR3 in DNA: TGTGCCAGCAGTTGGGCTGGTAGGGTAACAGATACGCAGTATTTT. It codes for CASSWAGRVTDTQYF.

This clonotype was counted ten times or more. The chain carries TRBV28 and TRBJ2-2; TRBD1 might be the D (5 bases). This CDR3 spans 14 amino acids. Germline CDR1 reads MDHEN; CDR2 reads SYDVKM. V lost 7 bases and J lost 2, with 11 bases in between. CDR3 coding DNA: TGTGCCAGCACCTCGACAGTAAACACCGGGGAGCTGTTTTTT. Encoded protein: CASTSTVNTGELFF.

This sequence joins TRBV19 and TRBJ2-1; 8 bases line up with TRBD1. The CDR3 spans 14 residues. Germline V lookup: CDR1 LNHDA, CDR2 SQIVND (reference sequence). J gave up 13 bases and V 5 bases, and 13 bases lay outside the gene matches. The DNA of the CDR3 is TGTGCCAGTAGTCTGACAGGGGCAGCGGAGACCCAGTTCTTC. This gives the protein CASSLTGAAETQFF.

In its sample, this clonotype was seen a few times. Its ends do not fully match the called genes, so a read error is possible. This CDR3 is CASRLGSGAGNQPQHF. The CDR3 DNA is TGTGCCAGCAGGTTAGGGTCGGGGGCGGGCAATCAGCCCCAGCATTTT. The rearrangement joins TRBV7-2 to TRBJ1-5, with a possible D match to TRBD1 (6 bases). The germline CDR1 and CDR2 sequences are SGHTA and FQGNSA. CDR3 size: 16 residues.

This clonotype occurred many times. This chain joins TRBV24-1 and TRBJ2-3; D possibly corresponds to TRBD2 (5 bases). The CDR3 is 15 residues long. The ends were cut back, 4 bases at V and 4 bases at J, with 14 bases in the middle. CDR1 is KGHDR and CDR2 is SFDVKD in the germline V gene. The CDR3 spells CATSDPSQEADTQYF. CDR3 in DNA: TGTGCCACCAGTGACCCTTCTCAGGAGGCAGATACGCAGTATTTT.

This clonotype has a count of ten or more. V is TRBV28 and J is TRBJ2-1; 8 nucleotides match TRBD1. Germline loops: CDR1 MDHEN, CDR2 SYDVKM. This CDR3 contains 16 residues. V dropped 1 base and J dropped 6; count of bases not matched to a gene: 8. The CDR3 nucleotides are TGTGCCAGCAGTTTATTATCGGCAGGGGGCGCCAATGAGCAGTTCTTC. Its protein is CASSLLSAGGANEQFF.